The rows below give T cell receptor beta chains drawn from one sample of a study of beta chain features in type 1 diabetes. TCRdb's table, derived via immunoSEQ multiplex PCR, lists solely in-frame clones and lacks some. The sample gives 150,000 to 190,000 clones, 10% of which show up once; approximately 0.46% is in the top ten. Sequencing was done on a sample of central memory CD4+ T cells from blood. The source of these receptors is a man in his thirties or forties with type 1 diabetes. Both conserved end residues are trimmed from each CDR3. Fields, in order: clone size, J gene, V gene, CDR3 protein. Expanded clones are given a class, and other clones once, few, many or no size at all.

.,TRBJ2-1,TRBV28,ASSGTGVSEQF
.,TRBJ1-1,TRBV18,ASSPDRGQGTEAF
few,TRBJ1-4,TRBV9,ASGQGAGEKLF
.,TRBJ2-7,TRBV19,ASSRDFFGASYEQY
.,TRBJ2-3,TRBV5-1,ASSLGLAVADTQY
.,TRBJ2-4,TRBV11-2,ASSLSIRAGEDIQY
few,TRBJ2-5,TRBV5-1,ASSLLATGGEETQY
few,TRBJ2-7,TRBV18,ASSPRAEANEQY
few,TRBJ2-6,TRBV5-1,ASSSDPQGSGANVLT
.,TRBJ2-3,TRBV29-1,SSYGRGTDTQY
few,TRBJ2-3,TRBV4-1,ASSQATGLPQDTQY
.,TRBJ2-7,TRBV20-1,SAGERGEQY
.,TRBJ1-5,TRBV18,ASSPSGGGRHQPQH
few,TRBJ2-1,TRBV29-1,STSSSREGRKQF
.,TRBJ2-7,TRBV5-4,ASSSATSGNEQY
few,TRBJ1-5,TRBV7-2,ASSLVGQGYLSNQPQH
few,TRBJ1-1,TRBV5-6,ASSVRGGRWNTEAF
few,TRBJ2-1,TRBV18,ASSRTSGPNEQF